This TCR beta chain was sequenced in a study of blood T cells in healthy people across ages. Isolation yielded PBMCs, at least 6.5 million per sample, in every case. This CDR3 has 15 residues. CDR1 is SQVTM, CDR2 ANQGSEA, per germline. Trimming took 4 bases from V and 2 from J; bases not matched to a gene: 11. Using a J-beta primer mix together with a sample-barcoded 5' primer, a second PCR was run for roughly 6 to 11 cycles. From each sample, at least 2.5 million paired-end reads containing CDR3 were obtained. TCRdb ran MiXCR on the 5' RACE reads and lists one entry per CDR3 protein. The table records roughly 1.7 million distinct CDR3 sequences, roughly a third of them present only once. On this clonotype: It may be a read error: a sequence one base away is much more abundant.

Sequencing was performed on blood. V gene TRBV29-1 combines with J gene TRBJ2-7; 7 bases are a match to TRBD1. This receptor was obtained from a young woman in good health. The CDR3 here is CSVAQSGGWTYEQYF. The CDR3 region has the DNA TGCAGCGTTGCCCAATCAGGGGGTTGGACCTACGAGCAGTACTTC.